This TCR beta chain derives from a study of T cells in Graves' hyperthyroidism and ophthalmopathy (dated by TCRdb to about 2019). As for the study more broadly: Peripheral blood samples were taken at the time of initial diagnosis, prior to any treatment. TCR V-J signatures able to tell the groups apart were searched for in a discovery cohort of 100 patients, of whom over 40 had Graves' ophthalmopathy and 57 had stable Graves' hyperthyroidism. Whether ophthalmopathy could be predicted prospectively was tested in an independent validation cohort made up of under 20 hyperthyroidism patients plus 17 patients who later progressed to ophthalmopathy. For training and testing, the 100 or so patients in the discovery cohort were randomly divided in a 7:3 ratio. In more than five Graves' hyperthyroidism patients, the study also compared T-cell repertoires from thyroid tissue with T-cell repertoires from blood. After blood sampling, hyperthyroidism patients were treated with methimazole at a starting dose of 30 mg daily, and ophthalmopathy patients were treated with high-dose intravenous methylprednisolone. The paper reports TCR Vbeta CDR3 sequencing of approximately 140 peripheral blood samples: approximately 41 ophthalmopathy, under 80 hyperthyroidism and 17 progressor patients.

Moderately to severely active disease, a Clinical Activity Score of at least 3, a NOSPECS grade of at least 4, and a duration under 3 months were present in ophthalmopathy patients. Patients with uncontrolled infections, other autoimmune diseases, pregnancy or lactation were excluded. Diagnoses were based on clinical symptoms, serum thyroxine and TRAb, thyroid ultrasound and orbital computed tomography. PBMCs were isolated from around 10 ml of fresh peripheral blood by Ficoll-Paque density gradient centrifugation. Total RNA was extracted using Trizol reagent, and RNA quality was assessed on an Agilent 2100 Bioanalyzer. TCR beta CDR3 regions were amplified from RNA transcripts. The TCR CDR3 was subjected to a first round of RT-PCR using the HTBI primer set and the Qiagen OneStep RT-PCR kit. The libraries were constructed in a second round of multiplex PCR and then size-selected and purified. Sequencing of the libraries was done on an Illumina HiSeq2000 using paired-end 100 bp reads. Processing in the source paper ran as follows. SOAPnuke was used to process the raw data, throwing out any read that contained adapters or uncalled bases, had a mean Phred below 15, or lacked an exact constant-primer or identifier match. COPE v1.2.5 was used to merge high-quality paired reads, and clonotypes were defined as unique nucleotide sequences. Clonotypes were aligned to IMGT TRBV, TRBD and TRBJ reference segments using MiTCR v1.1. Analysis was restricted to V-J combinations with a frequency above 0.0001, which covered about 99% of repertoires. The TCS score was defined as F50 (clonal expansion) divided by E x V (chaos), with BLOSUM62-based TCRdist calculated between CDR3 peptides within each V-J. Welch's t-statistics and random forest reduced roughly 500 V-J features to roughly 13, which were used in a naive Bayes classifier (R e1071). Through fastp at Q25 and MiXCR, TCRdb rebuilt clones from the public reads, retaining in-frame beta chains. Here each entry gathers all rows of one CDR3 protein and keeps the most common genes and DNA. These V and J calls are TCRdb output, not the study's own analysis. The sample table lists approximately 600,000 distinct CDR3 sequences, 20% of them with a count of one. The ten largest clones take up under 35% of the sample.

A distance of 11 bases separates the germline ends of V and J, which lose 1 base and 5 bases respectively. From a lookup of the germline V gene, CDR1 and CDR2 are KGHSH and LQKENI. The CDR3 contains 14 residues, cysteine and phenylalanine counted. Only the CDR3 region is kept as DNA, spanning 42 bases read in frame from base 1. Results the study describes overall, beyond this receptor: In validation, progression to ophthalmopathy was predicted by the model with 70.59% sensitivity and about 72% specificity, a median of approximately 6.5 months before onset. Sample size was not statistically predetermined, and blinding of investigators to group allocation was not performed. Blood samples also contained most of the expanded thyroid clonotypes (frequency above 0.001), which suggests that blood repertoires may reflect thyroid immune responses. A 13 V-J signature model separated ophthalmopathy from stable hyperthyroidism, with approximately 87% sensitivity and 81% to 82% specificity in cross-validation and 80%/75% in testing.

This clonotype was observed many times. The target of this receptor is not known. Per-nucleotide qualities are absent, and no much larger clonotype sits a single base away. The receptor comes from a man aged 25 to 40 with Graves' ophthalmopathy. The sample consisted of blood. The sequence is built from TRBV18 and TRBJ1-1; the D gene is not confidently resolved. The DNA reads TGTGCCAGCTCACCACTGGGTTACGAAACTGAAGCTTTCTTT. It translates to CASSPLGYETEAFF.